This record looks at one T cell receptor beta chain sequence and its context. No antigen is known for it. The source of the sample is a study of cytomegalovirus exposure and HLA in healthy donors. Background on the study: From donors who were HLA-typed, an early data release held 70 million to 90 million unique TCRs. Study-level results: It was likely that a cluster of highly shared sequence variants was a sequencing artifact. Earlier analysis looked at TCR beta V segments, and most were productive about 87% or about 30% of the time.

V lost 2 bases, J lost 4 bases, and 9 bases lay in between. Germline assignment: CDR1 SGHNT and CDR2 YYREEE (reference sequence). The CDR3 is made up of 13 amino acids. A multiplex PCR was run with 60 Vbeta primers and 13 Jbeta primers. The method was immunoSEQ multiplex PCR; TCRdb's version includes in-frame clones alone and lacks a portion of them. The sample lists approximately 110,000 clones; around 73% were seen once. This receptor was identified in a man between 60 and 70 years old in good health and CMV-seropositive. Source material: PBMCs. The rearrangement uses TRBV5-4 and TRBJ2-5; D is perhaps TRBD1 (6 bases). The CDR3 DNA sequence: TGTGCCAGCAGCTTTCAGGGGTTAGAGACCCAGTACTTC. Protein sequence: CASSFQGLETQYF.